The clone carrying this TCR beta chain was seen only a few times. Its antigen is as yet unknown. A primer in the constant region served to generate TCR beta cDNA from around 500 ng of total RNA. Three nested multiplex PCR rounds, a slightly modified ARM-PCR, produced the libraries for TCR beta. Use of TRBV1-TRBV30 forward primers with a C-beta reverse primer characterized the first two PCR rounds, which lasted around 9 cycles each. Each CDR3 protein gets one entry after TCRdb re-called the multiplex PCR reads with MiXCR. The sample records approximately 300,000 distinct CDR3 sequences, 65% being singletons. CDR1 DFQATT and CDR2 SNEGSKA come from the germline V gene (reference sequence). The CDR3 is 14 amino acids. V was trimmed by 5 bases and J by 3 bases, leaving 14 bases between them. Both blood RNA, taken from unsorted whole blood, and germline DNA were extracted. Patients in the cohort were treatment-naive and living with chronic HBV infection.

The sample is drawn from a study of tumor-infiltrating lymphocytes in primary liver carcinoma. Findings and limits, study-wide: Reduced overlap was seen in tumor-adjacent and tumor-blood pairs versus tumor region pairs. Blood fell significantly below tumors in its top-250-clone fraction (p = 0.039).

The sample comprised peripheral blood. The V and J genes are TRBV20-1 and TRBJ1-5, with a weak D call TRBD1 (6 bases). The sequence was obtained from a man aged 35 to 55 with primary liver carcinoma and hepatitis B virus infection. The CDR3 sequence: CSAWSRGVNQPQHF. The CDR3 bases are TGCAGTGCTTGGAGCAGGGGAGTCAATCAGCCCCAGCATTTT.